A single sample is the source of the 27 T cell receptor beta chains below, sequenced in a study of shared clonotypes between healthy human individuals. Using immunoSEQ multiplex PCR, the repertoire was profiled, and TCRdb retains in-frame clones only, with some absent. The sample holds some 580,000 clones, around 97% seen once. Sequenced input: naive CD4+ T cells sorted from blood. Subset specified: CD45RA+ positively selected. The receptors derive from a woman aged 25 to 39 in good health.

This chain joins TRBV9 and TRBJ2-3, with TRBD1 identical over 8 bases. Germline assignment: CDR1 SGDLS and CDR2 YYNGEE. Germline trimming cut 4 bases from V and 3 bases from J; bases unmatched to any gene: 7. CDR3 size: 15 residues. The CDR3 coding sequence is TGTGCCAGCAGCACCCGACAGGGGCATACAGATACGCAGTATTTT. Translating it yields CASSTRQGHTDTQYF.

The V gene is TRBV6-5, the J gene TRBJ2-5, with D possibly being TRBD1 (6 bases). CDR1 and CDR2 from the germline V gene are MNHEY and SVGAGI. Trimming removed 6 bases from V and 5 bases from J, with 16 bases in between. There are 14 residues in the CDR3. CDR3 loop: CASRAGTLTETQYF. CDR3 nucleotides: TGTGCCAGCAGGGCCGGGACACTCACGGAGACCCAGTACTTC.

The V gene is TRBV30, the J gene TRBJ2-1; D may be TRBD1 (5 bases). Germline V gene sequence: CDR1 GTSNPN, CDR2 SVGIG (reference sequence). V lost 0 bases, J lost 9 bases, and 12 bases lay in between. CDR3 length: 13 residues. The CDR3 region has the DNA TGTGCCTGGAGTGTGATCAGGGTGGGTGAGCAGTTCTTC. Amino acids: CAWSVIRVGEQFF.

The chain is built from TRBV10-3 and TRBJ2-2; D assignment may be TRBD1 or TRBD2 (5 bases each). The CDR3 has 15 residues. Germline V gene sequence: CDR1 ENHRY, CDR2 SYGVKD. V lost 0 bases, J lost 4 bases, and 9 bases lay in between. In DNA form, the CDR3 reads TGTGCCATCAGTGAGTCGGGGGATTTCACCGGGGAGCTGTTTTTT. Protein: CAISESGDFTGELFF.

Here the CDR3 DNA reads TGTGCCAGCAGAGTAGCGGGAGGGAACGCAGATACGCAGTATTTT. The encoded protein is CASRVAGGNADTQYF. The chain recombines TRBV6-1 with TRBJ2-3, with 11 bases aligning to TRBD2. With 6 bases clipped from V and 4 bases from J, the junction kept 6 bases outside the gene matches. The CDR3 is 15 residues long. From germline, CDR1 is MNHNS and CDR2 SASEGT.

V is TRBV28 and J is TRBJ2-7; TRBD2 aligns across 8 bases. CDR3 length equals 15 residues. Germline V CDR1 and CDR2: MDHEN, SYDVKM. The J segment lost 5 bases and the V segment lost 6 bases, leaving 12 bases of the junction unmatched. The CDR3, as DNA: TGTGCCAGCAGGGGACACAGCGGGAGAGGCAACGAGCAGTACTTC. Amino acid sequence: CASRGHSGRGNEQYF.

This clone has just one count. The CDR3 end shows no conserved phenylalanine or tryptophan, and so a read error is likely. The DNA is left out, because the CDR3 cannot be placed on it with certainty; the CDR3 is given as TCRdb lists it. V usage is TRBV11-2 and J usage is TRBJ2-7; the table's D call, TRBD1, was not checked against the DNA. CDR1 is SGHAT, CDR2 FQNNGV, per germline. The length of the CDR3 is 12 amino acids, counting both ends. CDR3 amino acids: CASSPRTGNLDL.

The CDR3 sequence is CASSIRLARSEQYF. DNA of the CDR3: TGTGCCAGTAGTATAAGACTAGCTCGGAGCGAGCAGTACTTC. V and J are TRBV19 and TRBJ2-7; 7 nucleotides agree with TRBD2. After removal of 2 bases from V and 6 bases from J, the junction contained 7 bases not matched to a gene. Germline V gene data show CDR1 as LNHDA and CDR2 as SQIVND (reference sequence). The CDR3 consists of 14 residues.

The CDR3 bases are TGTGCCAGCAGCCTTAAAACAGGGACCTCCATAGATCAGCCCCAGCATTTT. Its protein is CASSLKTGTSIDQPQHF. The V call is TRBV5-4, the J call TRBJ1-5, with D tentatively TRBD1 (6 bases). This CDR3 has 17 amino acids. Germline CDR1 reads SGHNT; CDR2 reads YYREEE (reference sequence). Trimming removed 4 bases from V and 5 bases from J, with 22 bases in between.

CDR3: CASSPQQGRETQYF. Written as DNA, the CDR3 is TGTGCCAGCTCACCACAGCAGGGAAGGGAGACCCAGTACTTC. This chain connects TRBV18 to TRBJ2-5; D may be TRBD1 (5 bases). With 1 base removed from V and 5 bases from J, the gap between germline ends came to 11 bases. CDR3 length: 14 amino acids. The germline V gene encodes CDR1 KGHSH and CDR2 LQKENI. Full variable domain (outside the CDR3, taken from reference TRBV18 and TRBJ2-5): NAGVMQNPRHLVRRRGQEARLRCSPMKGHSHVYWYRQLPEEGLKFMVYLQKENIIDESGMPKERFSAEFPKEGPSILRIQQVVRGDSAAYFCASSPQQGRETQYFGPGTRLLVL.

J is TRBJ1-6 and V is TRBV7-2; unclear D gene. Germline assignment: CDR1 SGHTA and CDR2 FQGNSA. V was shortened by 1 base and J by 9 bases, with 7 bases between the two germline ends. The CDR3 extends over 13 amino acids. This chain's CDR3 is CASSLVRTSPLHF. The CDR3, as DNA: TGTGCCAGCAGCTTAGTAAGAACTTCACCCCTCCACTTT.

This chain connects TRBV6-6 to TRBJ1-4; D remains ambiguous. V dropped 8 bases and J dropped 4 bases, with 8 bases sitting between them. Looked up from germline, CDR1 is MNHNY and CDR2 is SVGAGI (reference sequence). This CDR3 comprises 12 residues. Here the CDR3 reads CASGVSNEKLFF. The DNA for the CDR3 is TGTGCCAGCGGGGTTAGTAATGAAAAACTGTTTTTT.

This clone occurred once. This chain links TRBV5-1 with TRBJ2-1, with D hard to call. This CDR3 spans 15 amino acids. Trimming took 0 bases from V and 1 from J, leaving 8 bases between them. The germline CDR1 and CDR2 sequences are SGHRS and YFSETQ. The CDR3 spells CASSLALESYNEQFF. The CDR3 DNA follows: TGCGCCAGCAGCTTGGCGCTAGAGTCCTACAATGAGCAGTTCTTC.

This clone was detected a few times. The rearrangement links TRBV25-1 to TRBJ1-1; TRBD1 matches 7 bases. This CDR3 region has 11 residues. V was pared by 6 bases and J by 5 bases, with 0 bases of the junction left unmatched. Germline-derived CDR1 and CDR2 are MGHDK and SYGVNS. The DNA of the CDR3 is TGTGCCAGCAGACAGGGGACTGAAGCTTTCTTT. Its protein product is CASRQGTEAFF.

This clone showed up just once. Here the CDR3 reads CASRADPPFLGEQYF. DNA for the CDR3: TGTGCCAGTAGGGCAGACCCACCGTTCCTCGGCGAGCAGTACTTC. V usage is TRBV19 and J usage is TRBJ2-7; D call uncertain. V shed 6 bases and J shed 6 bases, with 21 bases lying between them. Germline CDR1 LNHDA, CDR2 SQIVND (reference sequence). This CDR3 is 15 amino acids long.

Only one count was recorded for this clone. The rearrangement links TRBV15 to TRBJ2-7; weak D call: TRBD1 (5 bases). Germline V gives CDR1 LNHNV, CDR2 YYDKDF (reference sequence). The CDR3 sequence is 15 residues long. Deletions cut 0 bases from V and 0 bases from J, with 9 bases between. The CDR3 is CATSREGANSYEQYF. CDR3 coding DNA: TGTGCCACCAGCAGAGAAGGGGCCAACTCCTACGAGCAGTACTTC.

The chain employs TRBV27 and TRBJ1-1; possibly TRBD1 for D (6 bases). The CDR3 runs 17 residues. Germline loops: CDR1 MNHEY, CDR2 SMNVEV (reference sequence). The V end was cut by 3 bases, the J end by 0 bases, with 17 bases between. CDR3 DNA sequence: TGTGCCAGCAGTTTTTGGGGGCGCGGGGGAATGAACACTGAAGCTTTCTTT. Its protein is CASSFWGRGGMNTEAFF.

The chain joins TRBV10-3 to TRBJ1-2; D remains unclear. V was pared by 7 bases and J by 1 base, with 4 bases between. The CDR3 is 11 amino acids. Germline V CDR1 and CDR2: ENHRY, SYGVKD. CDR3 amino acids: CAITGNYGYTF. The CDR3 DNA reads as TGTGCCATCACCGGTAACTATGGCTACACCTTC.

This clone was counted only a few times. This chain links TRBV30 with TRBJ1-1; D not certain. Per the germline V gene, CDR1 is GTSNPN and CDR2 is SVGIG (reference sequence). CDR3 length: 13 residues. The ends were cut back, 2 bases at V and 1 base at J, with 8 bases in the middle. CDR3 residues: CAWSIQWNTEAFF. CDR3 nucleotide sequence: TGTGCCTGGAGTATTCAATGGAACACTGAAGCTTTCTTT.

The CDR3 here is CASSSGQVTDTQYF. The CDR3 nucleotides are TGTGCCAGCAGTTCGGGACAGGTCACAGATACGCAGTATTTT. This chain connects TRBV27 to TRBJ2-3; 8 bases are a match to TRBD1. This CDR3 is 14 amino acids long. The V segment lost 4 bases and the J segment 2 bases; nucleotides outside the gene matches: 2. Germline CDR1 is MNHEY and CDR2 is SMNVEV (reference sequence).

This chain connects TRBV5-1 to TRBJ2-5, with a tentative D call TRBD2 (6 bases). The end of the DNA aligns better with TRBJ2-7, so the J call may be wrong. This CDR3 region has 13 residues. Germline CDR1 SGHRS, CDR2 YFSETQ. This CDR3 reads CASSKDYSYEQYF. CDR3 sequence (DNA): TGCGCCAGCAGCAAGGACTACTCCTACGAGCAGTACTTC.

V and J are TRBV5-5 and TRBJ2-7; 9 nucleotides agree with TRBD1. V was pared by 4 bases and J by 4 bases, with 15 bases of the junction left unmatched. The CDR3 covers 17 residues. Germline CDR1 SGHKS, CDR2 YYEKEE (reference sequence). DNA for the CDR3: TGTGCCAGCAGCCCACCACCCTACAGGGGGCAAGGGTACGAGCAGTACTTC. Protein: CASSPPPYRGQGYEQYF. The entire variable domain, with the rest obtained from reference TRBV5-5 and TRBJ2-7, is as follows: DAGVTQSPTHLIKTRGQQVTLRCSPISGHKSVSWYQQVLGQGPQFIFQYYEKEERGRGNFPDRFSARQFPNYSSELNVNALLLGDSALYLCASSPPPYRGQGYEQYFGPGTRLTVT.

This clone was seen just once. Different DNA sequences within this sample yield the same CDR3. The V call is TRBV6-5, the J call TRBJ2-2; possibly TRBD2 for D (6 bases). CDR3 size: 15 residues. Trimming took 1 base from V and 1 from J, leaving 7 bases between them. In germline, CDR1 is MNHEY, CDR2 SVGAGI. The CDR3 nucleotides read TGTGCCAGCAGTTACTTGCGGGAGAACACCGGGGAGCTGTTTTTT. It encodes CASSYLRENTGELFF.

The chain has TRBV29-1 and TRBJ1-1; 10 bases line up with TRBD1. Germline CDR1 reads SQVTM; CDR2 reads ANQGSEA. The CDR3 spans 16 residues. V was clipped by 2 bases and J by 0 bases; unmatched bases: 6. CDR3 loop: CSVENRGTGVNTEAFF. The CDR3 DNA follows: TGCAGCGTTGAAAACCGTGGGACAGGGGTGAACACTGAAGCTTTCTTT. The full variable domain, its missing parts supplied by reference TRBV29-1 and TRBJ1-1, is SAVISQKPSRDICQRGTSLTIQCQVDSQVTMMFWYRQQPGQSLTLIATANQGSEATYESGFVIDKFPISRPNLTFSTLTVSNMSPEDSSIYLCSVENRGTGVNTEAFFGQGTRLTVV.

J is TRBJ1-1 and V is TRBV14; D uncertain. The CDR3 extends over 10 amino acids. CDR1 and CDR2 from the germline V gene are SGHDN and FVKESK. V was pared by 4 bases and J by 12 bases, with 9 bases between. Here the CDR3 DNA reads TGTGCCAGCAGCCGAAGAGTAACTTTCTTT. It codes for CASSRRVTFF.

V gene TRBV28 combines with J gene TRBJ2-6; D remains unclear. Germline-derived CDR1 and CDR2 are MDHEN and SYDVKM. Trimming stripped 2 bases from V and 0 bases from J, with 8 bases between. The CDR3 runs 16 residues. For the CDR3, the DNA is TGTGCCAGCAGTTTACTCCTCAGCTCTGGGGCCAACGTCCTGACTTTC. It yields the protein CASSLLLSSGANVLTF. Together with reference TRBV28 and TRBJ2-6, the CDR3 gives the full variable domain: DVKVTQSSRYLVKRTGEKVFLECVQDMDHENMFWYRQDPGLGLRLIYFSYDVKMKEKGDIPEGYSVSREKKERFSLILESASTNQTSMYLCASSLLLSSGANVLTFGAGSRLTVL.

The V gene is TRBV4-1, the J gene TRBJ2-2; 10 bases map to TRBD2. Germline V lookup: CDR1 MGHRA, CDR2 YSYEKL. The CDR3 covers 18 residues. J lost 5 bases, V lost 0 bases, and 9 bases had no gene match. The CDR3 DNA is TGCGCCAGCAGCCAAGAACCCCTAGCGGGAGTGGATACCGGGGAGCTGTTTTTT. Amino acid sequence: CASSQEPLAGVDTGELFF.